The 2 T cell receptor beta chains presented below share a single source sample, sequenced in a study of shared T cell receptors in the human thymus. Sequencing used immunoSEQ multiplex PCR; TCRdb keeps in-frame clones, though not all of them. The sample lists hundreds of thousands of clones; approximately 87% were seen once. These data also featured in a second study, about human thymus T cells.

Sample: thymocytes. The receptor source for this set is a boy less than two years old with a congenital heart defect.

To note about this clone: The germline gene is not matched at one end of the junction; a read error may be the cause. This chain uses TRBV5-1 with TRBJ2-7, with a tentative D call TRBD1 (5 bases). This CDR3 is 14 amino acids long. Germline CDR1 SGHRS, CDR2 YFSETQ. CDR3 coding DNA: TGCGCCAGCAGCTTGGACAGGACCTCCCACGAGCAGTACTTC. Protein sequence: CASSLDRTSHEQYF.

The CDR3 DNA is TGCAGCGTTGTTGAGGGTCGGGAGACCCAGTACTTC. This sequence encodes CSVVEGRETQYF. The V call is TRBV29-1, the J call TRBJ2-5, with D maybe TRBD2 (5 bases). V was trimmed by 4 bases and J by 5 bases, leaving 11 bases between them. The CDR3 length is 12 residues. Germline V gene lookup returns CDR1 SQVTM and CDR2 ANQGSEA.